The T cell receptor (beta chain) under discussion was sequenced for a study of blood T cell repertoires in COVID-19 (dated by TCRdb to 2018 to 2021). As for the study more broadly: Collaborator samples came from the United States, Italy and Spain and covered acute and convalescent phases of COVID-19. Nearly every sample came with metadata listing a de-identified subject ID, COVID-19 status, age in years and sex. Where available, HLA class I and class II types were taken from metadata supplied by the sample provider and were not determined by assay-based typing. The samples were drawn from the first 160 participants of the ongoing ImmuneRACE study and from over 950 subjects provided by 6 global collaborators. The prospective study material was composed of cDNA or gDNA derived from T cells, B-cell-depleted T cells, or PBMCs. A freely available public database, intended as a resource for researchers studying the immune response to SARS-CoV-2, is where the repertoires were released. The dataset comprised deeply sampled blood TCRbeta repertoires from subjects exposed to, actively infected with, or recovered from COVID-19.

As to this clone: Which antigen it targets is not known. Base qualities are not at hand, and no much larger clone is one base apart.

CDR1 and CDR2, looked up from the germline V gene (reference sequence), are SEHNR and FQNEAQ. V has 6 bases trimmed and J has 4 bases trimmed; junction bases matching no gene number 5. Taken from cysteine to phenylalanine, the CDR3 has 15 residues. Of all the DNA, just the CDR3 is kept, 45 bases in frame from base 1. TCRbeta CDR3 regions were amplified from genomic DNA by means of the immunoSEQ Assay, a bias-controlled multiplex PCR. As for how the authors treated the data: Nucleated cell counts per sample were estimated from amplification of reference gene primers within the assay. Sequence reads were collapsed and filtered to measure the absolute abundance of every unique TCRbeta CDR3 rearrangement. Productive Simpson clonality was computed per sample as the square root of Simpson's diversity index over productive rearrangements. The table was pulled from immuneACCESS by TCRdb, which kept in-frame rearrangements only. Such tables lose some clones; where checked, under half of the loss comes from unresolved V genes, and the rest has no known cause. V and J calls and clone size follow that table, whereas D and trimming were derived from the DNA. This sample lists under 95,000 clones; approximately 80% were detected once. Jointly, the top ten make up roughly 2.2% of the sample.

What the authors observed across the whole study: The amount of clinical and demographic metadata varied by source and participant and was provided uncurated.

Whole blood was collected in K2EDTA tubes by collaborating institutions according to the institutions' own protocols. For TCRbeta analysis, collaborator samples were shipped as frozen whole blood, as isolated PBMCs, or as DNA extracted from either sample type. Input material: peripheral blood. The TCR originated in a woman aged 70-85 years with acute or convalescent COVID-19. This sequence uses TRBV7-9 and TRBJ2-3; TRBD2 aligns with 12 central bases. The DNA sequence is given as TGTGCCAGCAGTTCGACTAGCGGGGGTGCAGATACGCAGTATTTT. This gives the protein CASSSTSGGADTQYF.